Sequencing of this TCR beta chain was carried out in a study of shared T cell receptors in the human thymus. Looked up from germline, CDR1 is SGHAT and CDR2 is FQNNGV. The CDR3 has 16 amino acids. V lost 1 base and J lost 2, with 14 bases in between. Method: immunoSEQ multiplex PCR; TCRdb's copy keeps in-frame clones and lacks some. The data hold hundreds of thousands of clones, with roughly 86% observed a single time. A further study also used this sample, focusing on human thymus T cells. That work adds: In corrective heart surgery, resections were taken, and these provided the thymus tissue. As related research reported, thymic repertoires overlapped highly among unrelated individuals.

The sequence was obtained from a boy under two years old with a congenital heart defect. The chain recombines TRBV11-2 with TRBJ2-5; D is perhaps TRBD1 (6 bases). Sequencing used thymocytes. CDR3: CASSLARTALQETQYF. As DNA, the CDR3 is TGTGCCAGCAGCTTAGCTAGGACAGCCCTTCAAGAGACCCAGTACTTC.